Listed below are T cell receptor beta chains from one sample, sequenced in a study of graft-versus-host responses after intestinal transplantation. These receptors have no identified antigens. Assay: immunoSEQ multiplex PCR; the TCRdb copy retains only in-frame clones and omits some. The sample yields about 120,000 clones, 85% to 95% seen once. The sequences come from unstimulated CD8+ T cells sorted from spleen or lymph node cells, collected before intestinal transplant. The receptor source for this set is a human donor who received an intestinal transplant. Each CDR3 is given with its conserved first and last residue. The order of the fields is J gene, clone size, D gene, V gene, CDR3 length, CDR3 protein, CDR3 DNA. A D gene is named only where the DNA matches it firmly. The size of a clone is reported for some rows only, either as once, few or many, or as a class for expanded clones.

J gene: TRBJ2-7; clone size: .; D gene: .; V gene: TRBV5-1; CDR3 length: 13; CDR3 protein: CASSLPGTYEQYF; CDR3 DNA: TGCGCCAGCAGCTTACCAGGGACCTACGAGCAGTACTTC
J gene: TRBJ1-1; clone size: .; D gene: .; V gene: TRBV30; CDR3 length: 13; CDR3 protein: CAWSVWGGTEAFF; CDR3 DNA: TGTGCCTGGAGTGTCTGGGGGGGCACTGAAGCTTTCTTT
J gene: TRBJ1-6; clone size: .; D gene: .; V gene: TRBV5-6; CDR3 length: 15; CDR3 protein: CASSLGRGPNSPLHF; CDR3 DNA: TGTGCCAGCAGCTTGGGGCGAGGGCCAAATTCACCCCTCCACTTT
J gene: TRBJ2-7; clone size: .; D gene: .; V gene: TRBV14; CDR3 length: 12; CDR3 protein: CASSVWGYEQYF; CDR3 DNA: TGTGCCAGCAGCGTTTGGGGGTACGAGCAGTACTTC
J gene: TRBJ1-2; clone size: .; D gene: .; V gene: TRBV7-8; CDR3 length: 12; CDR3 protein: CASSLGGDGYTF; CDR3 DNA: TGTGCCAGCAGCTTAGGAGGGGACGGCTACACCTTC
J gene: TRBJ2-3; clone size: .; D gene: TRBD2; V gene: TRBV5-1; CDR3 length: 15; CDR3 protein: CASSYLAGRTDTQYF; CDR3 DNA: TGCGCCAGCAGTTATTTAGCGGGACGCACAGATACGCAGTATTTT
J gene: TRBJ1-2; clone size: .; D gene: .; V gene: TRBV28; CDR3 length: 13; CDR3 protein: CASSTTGNYGYTF; CDR3 DNA: TGTGCCAGCAGTACCACAGGGAACTATGGCTACACCTTC
J gene: TRBJ1-1; clone size: .; D gene: .; V gene: TRBV15; CDR3 length: 14; CDR3 protein: CATSTGGVGAGTFF; CDR3 DNA: .
J gene: TRBJ2-3; clone size: .; D gene: TRBD2; V gene: TRBV5-1; CDR3 length: 21; CDR3 protein: CASSWAPGLAGMVSSTDTQYF; CDR3 DNA: TGCGCCAGCAGCTGGGCTCCGGGACTAGCGGGGATGGTGTCTAGCACAGATACGCAGTATTTT
J gene: TRBJ1-1; clone size: .; D gene: .; V gene: TRBV7-9; CDR3 length: 13; CDR3 protein: CASSLDTNTEAFF; CDR3 DNA: TGTGCCAGCAGCCTGGACACTAACACTGAAGCTTTCTTT
J gene: TRBJ2-3; clone size: .; D gene: .; V gene: TRBV29-1; CDR3 length: 14; CDR3 protein: CSVEAISSTDTQYF; CDR3 DNA: TGCAGCGTTGAAGCGATCTCCAGCACAGATACGCAGTATTTT
J gene: TRBJ2-3; clone size: .; D gene: .; V gene: TRBV9; CDR3 length: 14; CDR3 protein: CASSVDRPTDTQYF; CDR3 DNA: TGTGCCAGCAGCGTAGACCGCCCCACAGATACGCAGTATTTT
J gene: TRBJ2-3; clone size: .; D gene: .; V gene: TRBV7-9; CDR3 length: 16; CDR3 protein: CASSSFGIEGTDTQYF; CDR3 DNA: TGTGCCAGCAGCTCATTTGGGATAGAGGGAACAGATACGCAGTATTTT
J gene: TRBJ2-7; clone size: .; D gene: .; V gene: TRBV19; CDR3 length: 14; CDR3 protein: CASSVRTPAYEQYF; CDR3 DNA: TGTGCCAGTAGTGTCCGGACACCCGCCTACGAGCAGTACTTC
J gene: TRBJ1-1; clone size: once; D gene: .; V gene: TRBV7-9; CDR3 length: 12; CDR3 protein: CASSLLTVEAFF; CDR3 DNA: TGTGCCAGCAGCTTACTGACGGTTGAAGCTTTCTTT
J gene: TRBJ1-6; clone size: .; D gene: .; V gene: TRBV15; CDR3 length: 17; CDR3 protein: CATSGDIRSSYNSPLHF; CDR3 DNA: TGTGCCACCAGCGGGGACATCCGGAGCTCCTATAATTCACCCCTCCACTTT
J gene: TRBJ2-3; clone size: .; D gene: .; V gene: TRBV10-3; CDR3 length: 17; CDR3 protein: CAISESVAGTLTDTQYF; CDR3 DNA: TGTGCCATCAGTGAGTCGGTCGCAGGGACCCTCACAGATACGCAGTATTTT
J gene: TRBJ2-3; clone size: .; D gene: .; V gene: TRBV28; CDR3 length: 11; CDR3 protein: CASSLGDTQYF; CDR3 DNA: TGTGCCAGCAGTTTGGGGGATACGCAGTATTTT
J gene: TRBJ2-2; clone size: .; D gene: .; V gene: TRBV30; CDR3 length: 13; CDR3 protein: CAWTEITTGELFF; CDR3 DNA: TGTGCCTGGACCGAAATTACCACCGGGGAGCTGTTTTTT
J gene: TRBJ2-1; clone size: .; D gene: TRBD1; V gene: TRBV5-1; CDR3 length: 17; CDR3 protein: CASSLDNQTGIYNEQFF; CDR3 DNA: TGCGCCAGCAGCTTGGACAATCAGACAGGGATCTACAATGAGCAGTTCTTC
J gene: TRBJ2-7; clone size: .; D gene: .; V gene: TRBV11-1; CDR3 length: 13; CDR3 protein: CASSSGHSYEQYF; CDR3 DNA: TGTGCCAGCAGTTCTGGACATAGCTACGAGCAGTACTTC
J gene: TRBJ2-7; clone size: .; D gene: .; V gene: TRBV27; CDR3 length: 15; CDR3 protein: CASSLSSGLDYEQYF; CDR3 DNA: TGTGCCAGCAGTTTATCGTCAGGGCTAGATTACGAGCAGTACTTC
J gene: TRBJ2-1; clone size: .; D gene: TRBD2; V gene: TRBV5-6; CDR3 length: 17; CDR3 protein: CASSLALGLAGDNEQFF; CDR3 DNA: TGTGCCAGCAGCTTGGCTCTGGGACTAGCGGGAGATAATGAGCAGTTCTTC
J gene: TRBJ1-1; clone size: .; D gene: .; V gene: TRBV4-2; CDR3 length: 16; CDR3 protein: CASSAPVGGMNTEAFF; CDR3 DNA: TGTGCCAGCAGCGCCCCGGTGGGGGGGATGAACACTGAAGCTTTCTTT
J gene: TRBJ2-7; clone size: .; D gene: TRBD1; V gene: TRBV28; CDR3 length: 13; CDR3 protein: CASSLGAGGEQYF; CDR3 DNA: TGTGCCAGCAGTTTAGGGGCAGGGGGCGAGCAGTACTTC
J gene: TRBJ2-3; clone size: .; D gene: TRBD1; V gene: TRBV5-1; CDR3 length: 15; CDR3 protein: CASTLGQGSTDTQYF; CDR3 DNA: TGCGCCAGCACCCTGGGACAGGGGAGCACAGATACGCAGTATTTT
J gene: TRBJ1-1; clone size: .; D gene: TRBD1; V gene: TRBV7-8; CDR3 length: 18; CDR3 protein: CASSLYTLPTGLGTEAFF; CDR3 DNA: TGTGCCAGCAGCTTATATACCCTCCCGACAGGGCTCGGCACTGAAGCTTTCTTT
J gene: TRBJ1-3; clone size: .; D gene: .; V gene: TRBV19; CDR3 length: 17; CDR3 protein: CASSISPLSISGNTIYF; CDR3 DNA: TGTGCCAGTAGTATATCCCCCCTGTCGATCTCTGGAAACACCATATATTTT
J gene: TRBJ2-3; clone size: .; D gene: .; V gene: TRBV5-6; CDR3 length: 16; CDR3 protein: CASISYSEILTDTQYF; CDR3 DNA: TGTGCCAGCATCTCATATTCTGAGATCCTCACAGATACGCAGTATTTT
J gene: TRBJ2-1; clone size: .; D gene: .; V gene: TRBV7-9; CDR3 length: 12; CDR3 protein: CASTLNGPRQFF; CDR3 DNA: TGTGCCAGCACTTTGAATGGGCCCCGGCAGTTCTTC
J gene: TRBJ2-1; clone size: .; D gene: TRBD2; V gene: TRBV7-9; CDR3 length: 19; CDR3 protein: CASSLTGLADPSSYNEQFF; CDR3 DNA: TGTGCCAGCAGCCTAACGGGACTAGCGGACCCAAGCTCCTACAATGAGCAGTTCTTC
J gene: TRBJ1-5; clone size: .; D gene: .; V gene: TRBV28; CDR3 length: 11; CDR3 protein: CASSLGQPQHF; CDR3 DNA: TGTGCCAGCAGTTTAGGGCAGCCCCAGCATTTT